The source of this T cell receptor beta chain is a study of cytomegalovirus exposure and HLA in healthy donors. Notes on the study in general: Reports credit the classifier with highly specific, highly sensitive diagnosis of cytomegalovirus status. CMV serostatus stood as the only immune exposure information on hand. For most TCR beta V segments, an earlier analysis put the productive rate at about 87% or about 30% of the time. Rarity marked most TCR sequences, yet some public TCRs occurred in many donors.

The primer mix had 60 Vbeta and 13 Jbeta primers. Some clones are missing from TCRdb's copy, which holds only in-frame ones; the method was immunoSEQ multiplex PCR. The sample lists about 60,000 clones, 70% to 80% seen once, with roughly 3.3% in the top ten. Regarding this clone: Its specificity is unknown.

Germline assignment: CDR1 SGHAT and CDR2 FQNNGV. V was trimmed by 10 bases and J by 2 bases, leaving 20 bases between them. CDR3 length: 15 residues. The gene calls are TRBV11-2 and TRBJ1-1; D possibly corresponds to TRBD1 (5 bases). The sequencing input was PBMCs. The origin of this receptor is a woman in her 40s in good health and CMV-seropositive. CDR3 nucleotides: TGTGCCACCAGAAGGGCAGGGATTAATAACACTGAAGCTTTCTTT. It yields the protein CATRRAGINNTEAFF.